The next 9 T cell receptor beta chains were all read from a single sample in a study of response to subunit inactivated influenza vaccine. TCRdb fed the RT-PCR reads into MiXCR, producing one record per CDR3 protein. The table has about 180,000 distinct CDR3 sequences, 9.2% seen once. Sequenced here: non-naive T cells sorted from PBMCs, sampled on the day of vaccination. These receptor sequences come from a man between 50 and 59 years old who received an inactivated influenza vaccine.

This clonotype was detected ten times or more. The chain links TRBV5-6 to TRBJ1-2; D call uncertain. Germline V lookup: CDR1 SGHDT, CDR2 YYEEEE. The CDR3 loop spans 12 amino acids. V lost 8 bases, J lost 2 bases, and 10 bases lay in between. CDR3 in amino acids: CASKEKNYGYTF. CDR3 coding DNA: TGTGCCAGTAAGGAGAAAAACTATGGCTACACCTTC.

This clonotype was picked up many times. The rearrangement joins TRBV11-2 to TRBJ2-2; no clear D gene. Deletions cut 4 bases from V and 7 bases from J, with 16 bases between. Per the germline V gene, CDR1 is SGHAT and CDR2 is FQNNGV. The CDR3 is 15 amino acids. CDR3 region: CASSSLVRRGGELFF. The DNA for the CDR3 is TGTGCCAGCAGCTCCCTGGTCAGGCGCGGCGGGGAGCTGTTTTTT.

This clonotype was picked up a small number of times. The V gene is TRBV6-1, the J gene TRBJ2-1, with 16 bases that match TRBD2. The CDR3 runs 18 residues. V was pared by 7 bases and J by 9 bases, with 15 bases of the junction left unmatched. Germline V gives CDR1 MNHNS, CDR2 SASEGT. The CDR3 nucleotides read TGTGCCAGCAACACAAGAGGGACTAGCGGGGGGGCTGGGGGTGAGCAGTTCTTC. Translated: CASNTRGTSGGAGGEQFF.

With respect to this clonotype: One end of the junction fails to match germline, which may point to a read error. This chain joins TRBV6-2 or TRBV6-3 and TRBJ2-6, with 10 positions matching TRBD2. The CDR3 is 17 amino acids. The germline V gene encodes CDR1 MNHEY and CDR2 SVGEGT. CDR3 bases: TGTGCCAGCAGCGGAGCGGGAGGGATCTCTGGGGCCTACGTCCTGACTTTC. Translating gives CASSGAGGISGAYVLTF.

V is TRBV6-2 or TRBV6-3 and J is TRBJ2-3, with TRBD2 identical over 11 bases. V shed 9 bases and J 1 base; nucleotides not matched to a gene: 12. CDR1 and CDR2 from the germline V gene are MNHEY and SVGEGT. The CDR3 runs to 17 residues. The CDR3 DNA reads TGTGCCAGTCCCACTGAAGGGGGACTAGCGGGCACAGATACGCAGTATTTT. It is translated as CASPTEGGLAGTDTQYF.

Ten or more counts support this clonotype. This sequence joins TRBV5-1 and TRBJ2-5; perhaps TRBD2 as D (5 bases). Trimming left V 4 bases short and J 5 bases short, with 12 bases between. This CDR3 has 13 amino acids. CDR1 and CDR2 from the germline V gene are SGHRS and YFSETQ. The CDR3 protein is CASSHHRGETQYF. CDR3 sequence (DNA): TGCGCCAGCAGCCATCATCGAGGGGAGACCCAGTACTTC.

CDR3 in amino acids: CASSSLTGTEAFF. The CDR3 coding sequence is TGTGCCAGCAGCTCACTAACAGGAACTGAAGCTTTCTTT. The genes are TRBV7-9 and TRBJ1-1; a possible D gene is TRBD1 (5 bases). The germline CDR1 and CDR2 sequences are SEHNR and FQNEAQ (reference sequence). The ends were cut back, 4 bases at V and 5 bases at J, with 11 bases in the middle. This CDR3 comprises 13 residues.

This clonotype was detected many times. This chain uses TRBV20-1 with TRBJ2-7; the match to TRBD2 covers 7 bases. Per the germline V gene, CDR1 is DFQATT and CDR2 is SNEGSKA (reference sequence). The CDR3 has 13 amino acids. The junction had 6 bases not matched to a gene; V was cut back by 1 base and J by 6 bases. The CDR3 nucleotides are TGCAGTGCTAGAGTTTTAGGGAGGGGCGAGCAGTACTTC. It is translated as CSARVLGRGEQYF.

The rearrangement joins TRBV30 to TRBJ2-7; D not resolved. CDR1 is GTSNPN, CDR2 SVGIG, per germline (reference sequence). The V gene lost 2 bases and the J gene lost 3 bases, with 5 bases spanning the gap. This CDR3 is built from 11 residues. The CDR3 region is CAWSTDYEQYF. The CDR3 nucleotides are TGTGCCTGGAGTACCGACTACGAGCAGTACTTC.